Shown below are 15 T cell receptor beta chains from a single sample sequenced in a study of beta chain features in type 1 diabetes. Whole-study findings and limits: In every one of the four CD4+ subsets, TCRB CDR3s were moderately but significantly shorter in Type 1 diabetes patients.

Their antigens are not known. Since all of the isolated RNA was reverse transcribed, expressed TCRB transcripts were what got sequenced. Repertoires were generated with immunoSEQ multiplex PCR, while TCRdb's copy carries only in-frame clones and drops some. Here the sample spans about 340,000 clones, 13% being singletons. Sequenced input: naive CD4+ T cells from blood. These receptors all come from a young woman with type 1 diabetes.

CDR3 region: CASSIKGGKGYEQYV. The DNA for the CDR3 is TGTGCCAGTAGTATAAAAGGGGGAAAAGGATACGAGCAGTACGTC. The chain couples TRBV19 to TRBJ2-7; D may be TRBD1 (6 bases). V was cut by 2 bases and J by 4 bases, with 15 bases left in between. The CDR3 extends over 15 amino acids. CDR1 LNHDA and CDR2 SQIVND come from the germline V gene (reference sequence).

CDR3 residues: CSVEDRGGTSSTDTQYF. In nucleotides, the CDR3 is TGCAGCGTTGAAGATCGCGGGGGGACTAGCTCCACAGATACGCAGTATTTT. The chain employs TRBV29-1 and TRBJ2-3; 9 bases align to TRBD2. The length of the CDR3 is 17 residues. CDR1 and CDR2 from the germline V gene are SQVTM and ANQGSEA. V was clipped by 0 bases and J by 2 bases; unmatched bases: 9.

The gene calls are TRBV6-5 and TRBJ2-5; maybe TRBD2 (5 bases). Germline CDR1 and CDR2: MNHEY and SVGAGI. The CDR3 length is 12 residues. V was clipped by 7 bases and J by 10 bases, with 16 bases between them. CDR3 bases: TGTGCCAGCACCTCCCCCGGGGATGGCCAGTACTTC. Its protein is CASTSPGDGQYF.

This rearrangement joins TRBV5-4 to TRBJ1-4; tentative D call: TRBD1 (6 bases). V lost 4 bases to trimming and J lost 0 bases, with 10 bases between them. Germline loops: CDR1 SGHNT, CDR2 YYREEE (reference sequence). CDR3 length: 15 amino acids. The CDR3 DNA reads as TGTGCCAGCAGCGTGGACAGAGCAACTAATGAAAAACTGTTTTTT. Amino acids: CASSVDRATNEKLFF. Together with reference TRBV5-4 and TRBJ1-4, the CDR3 gives the full variable domain: ETGVTQSPTHLIKTRGQQVTLRCSSQSGHNTVSWYQQALGQGPQFIFQYYREEENGRGNFPPRFSGLQFPNYSSELNVNALELDDSALYLCASSVDRATNEKLFFGSGTQLSVL.

This clone was observed a few times. The chain carries TRBV30 and TRBJ1-1; the match to TRBD1 covers 10 bases. The CDR3 totals 14 residues. Germline V gene data show CDR1 as GTSNPN and CDR2 as SVGIG (reference sequence). The J segment lost 5 bases and the V segment lost 3 bases, leaving 6 bases of the junction unmatched. In DNA, the CDR3 is TGTGCCTGGAGCGGACAGGGGGTAGGGACTGAAGCTTTCTTT. It yields the protein CAWSGQGVGTEAFF.

The J gene is TRBJ2-2, the V gene TRBV5-1; tentative D call: TRBD1 (6 bases). This CDR3 comprises 15 residues. The V gene lost 4 bases and the J gene lost 1 base, with 11 bases spanning the gap. CDR1 and CDR2 from the germline V gene are SGHRS and YFSETQ. The CDR3 nucleotides are TGCGCCAGCAGCCGGGGACACCTGAACACCGGGGAGCTGTTTTTT. Translated, it gives CASSRGHLNTGELFF.

The chain joins TRBV16 to TRBJ2-5, with D maybe TRBD1 (5 bases). CDR1 KGHSY and CDR2 FQNENV come from the germline V gene. There are 13 residues in the CDR3. Trimming left V 4 bases short and J 3 bases short, with 9 bases between. This chain's CDR3 is CASSRLREETQYF. The CDR3 nucleotides are TGTGCCAGCAGCCGCCTCAGGGAAGAGACCCAGTACTTC. Variable domain in full (rest from reference TRBV16 and TRBJ2-5): GEEVAQTPKHLVRGEGQKAKLYCAPIKGHSYVFWYQQVLKNEFKFLISFQNENVFDETGMPKERFSAKCLPNSPCSLEIQATKLEDSAVYFCASSRLREETQYFGPGTRLLVL.

This clone occurred a few times. The J gene is TRBJ2-3, the V gene TRBV4-1, with D maybe TRBD2 (5 bases). The CDR3 contains 15 residues. CDR1 is MGHRA and CDR2 is YSYEKL in the germline V gene. V shed 3 bases and J shed 11 bases, with 21 bases lying between them. CDR3 protein: CASSQPFVRGSEQYF. The CDR3 nucleotides read TGCGCCAGCAGCCAGCCCTTCGTCAGAGGGAGTGAGCAGTATTTT.

This clone occurred a few times. The gene calls are TRBV29-1 and TRBJ2-1; D is perhaps TRBD2 (6 bases). V dropped 5 bases and J dropped 6 bases, with 23 bases sitting between them. Germline loops: CDR1 SQVTM, CDR2 ANQGSEA. There are 16 residues in the CDR3. CDR3 region: CSVQYRGGAASNEQFF. Written as DNA, the CDR3 is TGCAGCGTTCAGTATAGGGGCGGGGCGGCATCCAATGAGCAGTTCTTC.

The rearrangement uses TRBV15 and TRBJ2-6, with 7 bases that match TRBD1. Germline CDR1 reads LNHNV; CDR2 reads YYDKDF (reference sequence). This CDR3 has 18 amino acids. Losses at the gene ends were 3 bases for V and 0 bases for J; bases not matched to a gene: 8. The CDR3 is CATSSKFRGNSGANVLTF. Here the CDR3 DNA reads TGTGCCACCAGCAGTAAATTCAGGGGGAACTCTGGGGCCAACGTCCTGACTTTC.

J is TRBJ2-7 and V is TRBV10-3; 12 positions agree with TRBD1. V lost 6 bases and J lost 6; bases outside the gene matches: 6. This CDR3 is 14 amino acids long. Per germline, CDR1 ENHRY and CDR2 SYGVKD. The CDR3 protein is CAISPGQGATEQYV. CDR3 nucleotides: TGTGCCATCAGCCCGGGACAGGGGGCGACCGAGCAGTACGTC.

The V and J genes are TRBV14 and TRBJ2-5, with D possibly TRBD1 on 5 matching bases. CDR3 length: 13 residues. V shed 1 base and J shed 2 bases, with 5 bases lying between them. Germline CDR1 SGHDN, CDR2 FVKESK. CDR3 sequence (DNA): TGTGCCAGCAGCCAAGCAGGGCAAGAGACCCAGTACTTC. Translating it yields CASSQAGQETQYF.

The chain joins TRBV18 to TRBJ1-1; 9 bases line up with TRBD1. The CDR3 covers 16 residues. Germline CDR1 KGHSH, CDR2 LQKENI. V gave up 6 bases and J gave up 1 base; unmatched junction bases: 9. DNA for the CDR3: TGTGCCAGCTCGCAGCAATTGACAGGGGGGAACACTGAAGCTTTCTTT. This encodes CASSQQLTGGNTEAFF.

This clone was counted only a few times. The rearrangement joins TRBV11-2 to TRBJ2-1, with D possibly being TRBD2 (6 bases). Trimming shortened V by 2 bases and J by 2 bases, and 19 bases separated the two germline ends. The CDR3 has 18 amino acids. CDR1 and CDR2 from the germline V gene are SGHAT and FQNNGV. CDR3 region: CASSLRSGEGRTYNEQFF. The CDR3 region has the DNA TGTGCCAGCAGCTTAAGATCGGGGGAAGGCCGAACCTACAATGAGCAGTTCTTC.

The chain employs TRBV30 and TRBJ2-5; D possibly corresponds to TRBD2 (7 bases). Germline values: CDR1 GTSNPN, CDR2 SVGIG (reference sequence). Trimming shortened V by 0 bases and J by 5 bases, and 16 bases separated the two germline ends. The CDR3 spans 15 residues. The CDR3 loop reads CAWSVRRGGWETQYF. The CDR3 nucleotides are TGTGCCTGGAGTGTACGGAGGGGGGGGTGGGAGACCCAGTACTTC.